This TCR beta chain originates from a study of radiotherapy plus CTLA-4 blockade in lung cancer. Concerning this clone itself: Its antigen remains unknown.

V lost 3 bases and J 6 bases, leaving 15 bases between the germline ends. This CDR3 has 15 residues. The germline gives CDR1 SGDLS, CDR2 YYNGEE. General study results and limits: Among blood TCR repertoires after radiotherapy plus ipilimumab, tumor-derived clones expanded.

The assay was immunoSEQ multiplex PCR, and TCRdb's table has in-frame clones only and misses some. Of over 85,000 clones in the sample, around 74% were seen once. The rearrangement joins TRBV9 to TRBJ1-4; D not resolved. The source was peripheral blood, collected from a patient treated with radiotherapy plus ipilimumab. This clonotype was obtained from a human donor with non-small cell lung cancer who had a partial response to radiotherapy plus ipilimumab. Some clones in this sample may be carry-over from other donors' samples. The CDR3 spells CASSAVPGPDEKLFF. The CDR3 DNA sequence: TGTGCCAGCAGCGCCGTACCGGGTCCCGATGAAAAACTGTTTTTT.